Below are 21 T cell receptor beta chains sequenced from a single sample in a study of blood T cell repertoires in COVID-19. TCRdb's copy holds only in-frame clones and misses some; the assay was immunoSEQ multiplex PCR. The repertoire holds 60,000 to 80,000 clones, with 75% to 90% as singletons. Sequencing was performed on peripheral blood. Every receptor here comes from a man between 45 and 60 years old with COVID-19, enrolled during active disease.

V usage is TRBV3-1 (or the pseudogene TRBV3-2) and J usage is TRBJ2-3; a possible D gene is TRBD1 (6 bases). Germline CDR1 and CDR2: LGHDT and YNNKEL (reference sequence). The CDR3 totals 16 residues. V was clipped by 2 bases and J by 3 bases, with 15 bases between them. CDR3 protein: CASSQRPDSFTDTQYF. CDR3 nucleotide sequence: TGTGCCAGCAGCCAACGTCCGGACAGCTTTACAGATACGCAGTATTTT.

This clone has just one count. V usage is TRBV6-5 and J usage is TRBJ1-1, with a tentative D call TRBD1 (6 bases). Germline V gene sequence: CDR1 MNHEY, CDR2 SVGAGI. This CDR3 contains 16 residues. V was shortened by 0 bases and J by 1 base, with 12 bases between the two germline ends. The CDR3 DNA follows: TGTGCCAGCAGTTACTCGAGGTTCAGGGGGAACACTGAAGCTTTCTTT. Translated, it gives CASSYSRFRGNTEAFF.

This chain joins TRBV2 and TRBJ1-2; 8 bases align to TRBD1. The J segment lost 8 bases and the V segment lost 5 bases, leaving 4 bases of the junction unmatched. The length of the CDR3 is 12 residues. Germline V lookup: CDR1 SNHLY, CDR2 FYNNEI. DNA of the CDR3: TGTGCCAGCAGTTGGGACAGGAAGGGCTACACCTTC. Translated, it gives CASSWDRKGYTF.

This clone was observed a handful of times. Here the CDR3 DNA reads TGTGCCAGCAGTTACCGAGGAGGAGGTTCACCCCTCCACTTT. Protein: CASSYRGGGSPLHF. V is TRBV6-2 or TRBV6-3 and J is TRBJ1-6; D is unclear. This CDR3 contains 14 residues. The V gene lost 2 bases and the J gene lost 9 bases, with 11 bases spanning the gap. Germline CDR1 is MNHEY and CDR2 is SVGEGT.

The chain couples TRBV25-1 to TRBJ2-5; 7 bases match TRBD1. With 1 base clipped from V and 3 bases from J, the junction kept 2 bases outside the gene matches. The CDR3 loop spans 14 amino acids. CDR1 is MGHDK, CDR2 SYGVNS, per germline. In nucleotides, the CDR3 is TGTGCCAGCAGTGAATTCGGGACAGAAGAGACCCAGTACTTC. Its protein product is CASSEFGTEETQYF.

About this clone itself: Within the sample, other DNA sequences also encode this same CDR3. CDR3 sequence: CASSAPGLARLGELFF. In nucleotides, the CDR3 is TGTGCCAGCAGTGCACCGGGACTCGCCCGGCTGGGGGAGCTGTTTTTT. This sequence joins TRBV27 and TRBJ2-2, with D possibly being TRBD2 (6 bases). The germline V and J ends were trimmed by 5 bases and 8 bases, with 21 bases remaining between them. The CDR3 has 16 amino acids. Germline CDR1 MNHEY, CDR2 SMNVEV (reference sequence).

This clone was observed once. The chain couples TRBV9 to TRBJ2-3, with D perhaps TRBD2 (5 bases). CDR3 length: 11 residues. CDR1 is SGDLS and CDR2 is YYNGEE in the germline V gene. V was pared by 4 bases and J by 8 bases, with 8 bases between. Here the CDR3 DNA reads TGTGCCAGCAGCTCAGCGGCTACGCAGTATTTT. It is translated as CASSSAATQYF. The complete variable domain, with remaining parts taken from reference TRBV9 and TRBJ2-3, reads DSGVTQTPKHLITATGQRVTLRCSPRSGDLSVYWYQQSLDQGLQFLIQYYNGEERAKGNILERFSAQQFPDLHSELNLSSLELGDSALYFCASSSAATQYFGPGTRLTVL.

CDR3 sequence reads: CASSLTGAAGELFF. CDR3 nucleotide sequence: TGTGCCAGCAGTTTGACAGGGGCGGCCGGGGAGCTGTTTTTT. The rearrangement uses TRBV28 and TRBJ2-2; 8 bases match TRBD1. The germline CDR1 and CDR2 sequences are MDHEN and SYDVKM. This CDR3 has 14 residues. V shed 3 bases, J shed 6 bases, and the junction held 3 bases outside the gene matches.

V usage is TRBV29-1 and J usage is TRBJ1-1; possible D gene TRBD1, 5 bases. The CDR3 contains 12 residues. The germline V and J ends were trimmed by 3 bases and 3 bases, with 8 bases remaining between them. The germline gives CDR1 SQVTM, CDR2 ANQGSEA. The CDR3, as DNA: TGCAGCGTTGATCCGGGGGACACTGAAGCTTTCTTT. It translates to CSVDPGDTEAFF.

The chain links TRBV7-2 to TRBJ1-1; 10 nucleotides line up with TRBD1. This CDR3 comprises 13 residues. Trimming took 1 base from V and 10 from J; bases not matched to a gene: 3. Germline CDR1 reads SGHTA; CDR2 reads FQGNSA. The CDR3, as DNA: TGTGCCAGCAGCTTAGGGGACAGGGGAGCAGCTTTCTTT. Translated: CASSLGDRGAAFF. Full variable domain (missing parts from reference TRBV7-2 and TRBJ1-1): GAGVSQSPSNKVTEKGKDVELRCDPISGHTALYWYRQSLGQGLEFLIYFQGNSAPDKSGLPSDRFSAERTGGSVSTLTIQRTQQEDSAVYLCASSLGDRGAAFFGQGTRLTVV.

The V gene is TRBV6-5, the J gene TRBJ1-2; D gene uncertain. CDR1 and CDR2 (germline): MNHEY, SVGAGI. The CDR3 is 13 residues long. Trimming removed 6 bases at V and 1 base at J, with 9 bases between. CDR3 nucleotide sequence: TGTGCCAGCAGCGGCGGGCTTAACTATGGCTACACCTTC. This sequence encodes CASSGGLNYGYTF.

The chain has TRBV14 and TRBJ2-1; 7 bases agree with TRBD2. Germline V gene lookup returns CDR1 SGHDN and CDR2 FVKESK. J was trimmed by 4 bases and V by 1 base; bases with no gene match: 7. CDR3 size: 16 residues. The chain's CDR3 is CASSQVSGGSYNEQFF. Written as DNA, the CDR3 is TGTGCCAGCAGCCAAGTGTCGGGGGGTTCTTACAATGAGCAGTTCTTC. The variable domain in full, with the rest retrieved from reference TRBV14 and TRBJ2-1, is EAGVTQFPSHSVIEKGQTVTLRCDPISGHDNLYWYRRVMGKEIKFLLHFVKESKQDESGMPNNRFLAERTGGTYSTLKVQPAELEDSGVYFCASSQVSGGSYNEQFFGPGTRLTVL.

The J gene is TRBJ1-4, the V gene TRBV5-6, with D perhaps matching TRBD1 (5 bases). Trimming took off 2 bases at V and 5 bases at J, with 16 bases between the two ends. Per germline, CDR1 SGHDT and CDR2 YYEEEE. The CDR3 spans 16 residues. CDR3 region: CASSFRVHAGNEKLFF. CDR3 bases: TGTGCCAGCAGCTTCCGGGTACACGCAGGGAATGAAAAACTGTTTTTT.

The V gene is TRBV15, the J gene TRBJ1-4; D might be TRBD1 (6 bases). This CDR3 has 17 residues. V was shortened by 3 bases and J by 8 bases, with 22 bases between the two germline ends. Germline V lookup: CDR1 LNHNV, CDR2 YYDKDF (reference sequence). CDR3 sequence (DNA): TGTGCCACCAGCAGGTCATGGGGGGGACAAGTGGGCGAAAAACTGTTTTTT. Protein sequence: CATSRSWGGQVGEKLFF.

The chain carries TRBV28 and TRBJ1-2, with 12 positions matching TRBD1. Germline V gene sequence: CDR1 MDHEN, CDR2 SYDVKM. Losses at the gene ends were 5 bases for V and 2 bases for J; bases not matched to a gene: 6. The CDR3 runs to 16 residues. The CDR3 protein is CASSLPGTGGNYGYTF. The CDR3, as DNA: TGTGCCAGCAGTCTCCCCGGGACAGGGGGCAACTATGGCTACACCTTC.

The V gene is TRBV4-1, the J gene TRBJ1-4; 8 bases are shared with TRBD1. Trimming at V came to 5 bases and at J to 3 bases, leaving 5 bases not matched to a gene. Germline CDR1 and CDR2: MGHRA and YSYEKL. The CDR3 sequence is 15 residues long. The CDR3 nucleotides are TGCGCCAGCAGCAACCGGGACAGGCCTAATGAAAAACTGTTTTTT. Its translation: CASSNRDRPNEKLFF.

This rearrangement joins TRBV6-5 to TRBJ1-2; no definite D call. The CDR3 has 15 amino acids. Germline V gene lookup returns CDR1 MNHEY and CDR2 SVGAGI. The V gene lost 6 bases and the J gene lost 0 bases, with 14 bases spanning the gap. The CDR3 protein is CASRPMEASNYGYTF. As DNA, the CDR3 is TGTGCCAGCAGGCCCATGGAGGCTTCTAACTATGGCTACACCTTC.

The chain is built from TRBV2 and TRBJ1-6; TRBD1 matches 7 bases. The germline V gene has CDR1 SNHLY and CDR2 FYNNEI. V shed 8 bases and J 13 bases; nucleotides not matched to a gene: 8. CDR3 size: 12 residues. The CDR3, as DNA: TGTGCCAGCGAGGGACAGCCTTTGCCCCTCCACTTT. Encoded protein: CASEGQPLPLHF.

This chain joins TRBV4-3 and TRBJ1-5; weak D call: TRBD1 (5 bases). The CDR3 totals 15 residues. Germline V CDR1 and CDR2: LGHNA, YSLEER. The ends were cut back, 0 bases at V and 2 bases at J, with 8 bases in the middle. The CDR3 nucleotides are TGCGCCAGCAGCCAAGATCTGGGGCGCAATCAGCCCCAGCATTTT. This encodes CASSQDLGRNQPQHF.

The table lists this clone with a count of one. The V and J genes are TRBV5-1 and TRBJ2-7; 9 bases fit TRBD1. CDR3 length: 14 amino acids. V lost 4 bases and J lost 5; bases outside the gene matches: 7. Germline V gene data show CDR1 as SGHRS and CDR2 as YFSETQ. DNA for the CDR3: TGCGCCAGCAGCATCGGACAGGGGACAAACGAGCAGTACTTC. Translated, it gives CASSIGQGTNEQYF. The entire variable domain, with the rest obtained from reference TRBV5-1 and TRBJ2-7, is as follows: KAGVTQTPRYLIKTRGQQVTLSCSPISGHRSVSWYQQTPGQGLQFLFEYFSETQRNKGNFPGRFSGRQFSNSRSEMNVSTLELGDSALYLCASSIGQGTNEQYFGPGTRLTVT.

The CDR3 DNA reads TGTGCCAGCAGCGTTGGGGGCTCCTATGGCTACACCTTC. Translation gives CASSVGGSYGYTF. The chain links TRBV9 to TRBJ1-2, with D perhaps matching TRBD1 (6 bases). The germline CDR1 and CDR2 sequences are SGDLS and YYNGEE. Trimming left V 2 bases short and J 4 bases short, with 9 bases between. The CDR3 contains 13 residues. The whole variable domain, filled in from reference TRBV9 and TRBJ1-2, reads DSGVTQTPKHLITATGQRVTLRCSPRSGDLSVYWYQQSLDQGLQFLIQYYNGEERAKGNILERFSAQQFPDLHSELNLSSLELGDSALYFCASSVGGSYGYTFGSGTRLTVV.